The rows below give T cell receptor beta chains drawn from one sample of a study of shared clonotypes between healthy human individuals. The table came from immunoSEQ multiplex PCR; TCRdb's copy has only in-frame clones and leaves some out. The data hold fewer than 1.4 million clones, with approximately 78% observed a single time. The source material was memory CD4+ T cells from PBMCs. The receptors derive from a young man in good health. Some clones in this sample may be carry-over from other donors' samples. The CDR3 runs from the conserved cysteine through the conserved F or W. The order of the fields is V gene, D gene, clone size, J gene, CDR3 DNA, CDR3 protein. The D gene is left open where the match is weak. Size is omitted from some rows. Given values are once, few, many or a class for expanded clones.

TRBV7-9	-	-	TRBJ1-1	TGTGCCAGCAGCGCCCGGGCGGGGCGGGAGTACACTGAAGCTTTCTTT	CASSARAGREYTEAFF
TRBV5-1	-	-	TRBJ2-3	TGCGCCAGCAGCTTGGTAGCAGGGGGCACAGATACGCAGTATTTT	CASSLVAGGTDTQYF
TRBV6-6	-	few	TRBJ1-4	TGTGCCAGCAGTTACGGGGCGGGGAGAACTAATGAAAAACTGTTTTTT	CASSYGAGRTNEKLFF
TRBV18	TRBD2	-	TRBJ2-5	TGTGCCAGCTCACCAGCTAGCGGGAAAGAAGTGACCCAGTACTTC	CASSPASGKEVTQYF
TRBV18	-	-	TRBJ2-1	TGTGCCAGCTCACCACGAGGGTACGGCGAGCAGTTCTTC	CASSPRGYGEQFF
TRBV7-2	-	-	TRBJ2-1	TGTGCCAGCAGCTTAGAAGCTGGGAATGAGCAGTTCTTC	CASSLEAGNEQFF
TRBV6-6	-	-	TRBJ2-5	TGTGCCAGCAGTTACGGCAGGGATTCCCAAGAGACCCAGTACTTC	CASSYGRDSQETQYF
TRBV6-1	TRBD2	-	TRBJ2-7	TGTGCCAGCAGTGAGGAACCGGGGAGGGCCTACGAGCAGTACTTC	CASSEEPGRAYEQYF
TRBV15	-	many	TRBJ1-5	TGTGCCACCAGCAGGAACAATCAGCCCCAGCATTTT	CATSRNNQPQHF
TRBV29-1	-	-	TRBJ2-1	TGCAGCGTTGAACGGGTGGTTCGGGGTAATGAGCAGTTCTTC	CSVERVVRGNEQFF
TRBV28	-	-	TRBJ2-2	TGTGCCAGCAAAGTTAACACCGGGGAGCTGTTTTTT	CASKVNTGELFF